The rows below give T cell receptor beta chains drawn from one sample of a study of cytomegalovirus exposure and HLA in healthy donors. TCRdb's table, derived via immunoSEQ multiplex PCR, lists solely in-frame clones and lacks some. The sample carries around 250,000 clones, almost 90% recorded once. Sequencing was done on a sample of PBMCs. Receptor source: a woman aged 18-35 years in good health and CMV-seronegative. CDR3s include the opening cysteine and the closing phenylalanine or tryptophan. D genes are given only for firm matches. Size tells how often a clone was seen (once, few, many) or the class of an expanded clone, and some rows leave it out.

J	size	D	V	CDR3	DNA
TRBJ1-6	-	TRBD1	TRBV18	CASSPGAGGDNSPLHF	TGTGCCAGCTCTCCTGGGGCAGGGGGCGACAATTCACCCCTCCACTTT
TRBJ2-2	-	-	TRBV4-1	CASSQDLSGGELFF	TGCGCCAGCAGCCAAGATTTGAGCGGGGGGGAGCTGTTTTTT
TRBJ1-3	-	-	TRBV11-2	CASSLRITTGISGNTIYF	TGTGCCAGCAGCTTACGTATAACCACGGGGATCTCTGGAAACACCATATATTTT
TRBJ2-2	-	-	TRBV6-1	CASVKGDTGELFF	TGTGCCTCGGTGAAGGGAGACACCGGGGAGCTGTTTTTT
TRBJ1-5	-	-	TRBV6-1	CASRPGGGKDQPQHF	TGTGCCAGCAGACCCGGCGGGGGGAAGGATCAGCCCCAGCATTTT
TRBJ2-7	-	-	TRBV28	CASTHRSSYEQYF	TGTGCCAGCACCCACAGGAGTTCCTACGAGCAGTACTTC
TRBJ1-5	-	TRBD1	TRBV6-1	CASSDDRGRQPQHF	TGTGCCAGCAGTGACGACAGGGGGCGTCAGCCCCAGCATTTT
TRBJ1-3	-	-	TRBV7-7	CASSREYTIYF	TGTGCTAGCAGCCGGGAGTACACCATATATTTT
TRBJ2-3	-	-	TRBV7-2	CASSFYLNTDTQYF	TGTGCCAGCAGCTTTTACCTAAACACAGATACGCAGTATTTT
TRBJ1-4	-	TRBD1	TRBV6-1	CASSEVGTGATGEKLFF	TGTGCCAGCAGTGAAGTAGGGACAGGGGCAACAGGTGAAAAACTGTTTTTT
TRBJ1-5	once	TRBD1	TRBV19	CASSILGQGGQPQHF	TGTGCCAGTAGTATTCTAGGACAGGGTGGTCAGCCCCAGCATTTT
TRBJ1-5	-	-	TRBV19	CASKLSGLGNQPQHF	TGTGCCAGTAAATTGTCGGGACTTGGCAATCAGCCCCAGCATTTT
TRBJ2-5	-	TRBD1	TRBV6-6	CASRQTGTQGETQYF	TGTGCCAGCAGGCAGACAGGGACCCAGGGGGAGACCCAGTACTTC
TRBJ2-1	once	TRBD2	TRBV7-6	CASFLSGGALDEQFF	TGTGCCAGCTTCTTGAGCGGGGGGGCCTTGGATGAGCAGTTCTTC
TRBJ2-5	-	TRBD2	TRBV6-5	CAGSYSRGVQETQYF	TGTGCCGGCAGTTACTCCCGGGGGGTGCAAGAGACCCAGTACTTC
TRBJ2-7	-	TRBD2	TRBV9	CASSVGLAGGLGEQYF	TGTGCCAGCAGCGTAGGTCTAGCGGGGGGCCTGGGCGAGCAGTACTTC
TRBJ1-5	-	TRBD1	TRBV2	CASRRDSGSNQPQHF	TGTGCCAGCAGACGGGACAGTGGGAGCAATCAGCCCCAGCATTTT
TRBJ1-5	-	-	TRBV7-2	CASSSGGDQPQHF	TGTGCCAGCAGCTCCGGGGGGGATCAGCCCCAGCATTTT
TRBJ2-2	-	TRBD1	TRBV28	CASSVTGAGELFF	TGTGCCAGCAGTGTAACAGGGGCCGGGGAGCTGTTTTTT
TRBJ2-1	-	-	TRBV5-1	CASRITDEQFF	TGCGCCAGCAGAATCACTGATGAGCAGTTCTTC
TRBJ1-6	-	-	TRBV7-3	CASSLTGRRSYNSPLHF	TGTGCCAGCAGCTTAACAGGCAGGCGTTCCTATAATTCACCCCTCCACTTT
TRBJ2-3	-	TRBD2	TRBV4-2	CASSQVGTSGTDTQYF	TGTGCCAGCAGCCAAGTGGGTACTAGCGGCACAGATACGCAGTATTTT
TRBJ1-1	-	-	TRBV6-1	CASSDLWATEAFF	TGTGCCAGCAGTGATTTATGGGCCACTGAAGCTTTCTTT
TRBJ2-6	-	-	TRBV6-5	CASSYSTGSGANVLTF	TGTGCCAGCAGTTACTCGACGGGATCTGGGGCCAACGTCCTGACTTTC
TRBJ2-3	-	TRBD2	TRBV2	CASSEWGTSGGTDTQYF	TGTGCCAGCAGTGAATGGGGTACTAGCGGGGGCACAGATACGCAGTATTTT
TRBJ1-6	-	-	TRBV7-2	CASSPRAAGDNSPLHF	TGTGCCAGCAGCCCCAGGGCTGCGGGGGATAATTCACCCCTCCACTTT
TRBJ1-2	-	-	TRBV4-2	CASSQDPGSYGYTF	TGTGCCAGCAGCCAAGATCCCGGGAGCTATGGCTACACCTTC
TRBJ1-5	-	TRBD1	TRBV18	CASSSRTGPQPQHF	TGTGCCAGCTCATCTCGGACAGGGCCTCAGCCCCAGCATTTT
TRBJ2-3	-	TRBD2	TRBV27	CASSRLAGRPDTQYF	TGTGCCAGCAGTCGACTAGCGGGGAGGCCAGATACGCAGTATTTT
TRBJ2-3	-	-	TRBV28	CASSFVSTDTQYF	TGTGCCAGCAGTTTTGTCTCCACAGATACGCAGTATTTT
TRBJ1-1	-	-	TRBV6-1	CASSDLRGTEAFF	TGTGCCAGCAGTGATCTACGGGGCACTGAAGCTTTCTTT
TRBJ2-2	-	-	TRBV6-5	CASSYGLNTGELFF	TGTGCCAGCAGTTACGGGCTGAACACCGGGGAGCTGTTTTTT
TRBJ1-1	-	TRBD1	TRBV7-9	CASSLGDRGFEAFF	TGTGCCAGCAGCTTAGGGGACAGGGGCTTTGAAGCTTTCTTT
TRBJ2-3	-	-	TRBV7-9	CASGPGDTDLYTQYF	TGTGCCAGCGGACCCGGGGACACAGACCTCTATACGCAGTATTTT
TRBJ1-1	-	TRBD1	TRBV19	CASSIAPGQTMNTEAFF	TGTGCCAGTAGTATAGCCCCGGGACAGACAATGAACACTGAAGCTTTCTTT
TRBJ2-7	once	-	TRBV7-9	CASSLGGGGADSYEQYF	TGTGCCAGCAGCTTAGGGGGTGGAGGGGCCGACTCCTACGAGCAGTACTTC
TRBJ1-1	-	-	TRBV9	CASSVEGRFTEAFF	TGTGCCAGCAGCGTAGAAGGGAGGTTCACTGAAGCTTTCTTT
TRBJ2-2	-	TRBD2	TRBV4-3	CASTPWAGGNGELFF	TGCGCCAGCACTCCGTGGGCCGGGGGGAACGGGGAGCTGTTTTTT
TRBJ2-1	-	-	TRBV19	CASSIQASYNEQFF	TGTGCCAGTAGTATACAGGCCTCCTACAATGAGCAGTTCTTC
TRBJ2-4	-	TRBD1	TRBV4-3	CASSQDGGQKNIQYF	TGCGCCAGCAGCCAAGATGGGGGACAGAAAAACATTCAGTACTTC
TRBJ2-2	once	TRBD2	TRBV6-5	CATSTSGDTGELFF	TGTGCCACATCAACTAGCGGGGACACCGGGGAGCTGTTTTTT
TRBJ1-6	-	-	TRBV7-8	CASSLVSGKNSPLHF	TGTGCCAGCAGCTTAGTATCAGGGAAGAATTCACCCCTCCACTTT
TRBJ2-5	-	-	TRBV29-1	CSGSGLPIETQYF	TGCAGCGGTTCGGGACTCCCAATAGAGACCCAGTACTTC
TRBJ1-2	-	TRBD1	TRBV29-1	CSVELGQGRGYTF	TGCAGCGTTGAGTTGGGACAGGGAAGGGGCTACACCTTC
TRBJ2-2	-	TRBD1	TRBV27	CASSPGQAYTGELFF	TGTGCCAGCAGCCCGGGACAGGCATACACCGGGGAGCTGTTTTTT
TRBJ2-5	-	TRBD1	TRBV2	CASWATGGGETQYF	TGTGCCAGCTGGGCAACAGGGGGCGGGGAGACCCAGTACTTC
TRBJ1-1	-	TRBD1	TRBV15	CATSKGGQYNTEAFF	TGTGCCACCAGCAAGGGGGGACAGTACAACACTGAAGCTTTCTTT
TRBJ2-3	once	TRBD1	TRBV7-9	CASSGWTGPTDTQYF	TGTGCCAGCAGCGGTTGGACAGGGCCGACAGATACGCAGTATTTT
TRBJ1-1	-	TRBD1	TRBV6-5	CASSYSLGQGGTEAFF	TGTGCCAGCAGTTACTCTTTGGGACAGGGGGGCACTGAAGCTTTCTTT
TRBJ2-3	-	TRBD2	TRBV5-1	CASAGLAGGPGTDTQYF	TGCGCCAGCGCGGGACTAGCGGGGGGGCCGGGCACAGATACGCAGTATTTT
TRBJ1-4	-	TRBD1	TRBV10-1	CASRTPGQGAADLRTNEKLFF	TGCGCCAGCAGAACACCGGGACAGGGGGCTGCTGATCTCAGGACTAATGAAAAACTGTTTTTT
TRBJ1-5	-	-	TRBV4-3	CASSLQGSNQPQHF	TGCGCCAGCAGCCTTCAGGGTAGCAATCAGCCCCAGCATTTT
TRBJ2-6	-	-	TRBV9	CASTPGSGANVLTF	TGTGCCAGCACCCCCGGCTCTGGGGCCAACGTCCTGACTTTC
TRBJ2-2	-	-	TRBV6-5	CASSLRSGTGELFF	TGTGCCAGCAGTCTCCGCTCGGGCACCGGGGAGCTGTTTTTT
TRBJ1-5	-	-	TRBV19	CASRSTANQPQHF	TGTGCCAGTAGATCGACAGCCAATCAGCCCCAGCATTTT
TRBJ2-1	-	-	TRBV29-1	CSVGPASESYNEQFF	TGCAGCGTTGGTCCGGCTAGCGAATCCTACAATGAGCAGTTCTTC
TRBJ1-5	-	TRBD1	TRBV19	CASSILQGEFMSQHF	TGTGCCAGTAGTATCTTACAGGGGGAGTTTATGTCCCAGCATTTT
TRBJ1-5	-	-	TRBV19	CASSMTGISNQPQHF	TGTGCCAGTAGTATGACGGGAATCAGCAATCAGCCCCAGCATTTT
TRBJ1-1	-	TRBD1	TRBV28	CASSSLRTGVFEAFF	TGTGCCAGCAGTTCCCTCCGGACAGGGGTCTTTGAAGCTTTCTTT